Listed below are T cell receptor beta chains from one sample, sequenced in a study of T-cell reconstitution after alpha-beta-depleted transplantation in children. One entry per CDR3 protein results from TCRdb running MiXCR on the PCR reads. The sample consists of around 270,000 distinct CDR3 sequences, 6% to 10% of them appearing once. The sample here was peripheral blood, taken 360 days after TCRalphabeta/CD19-depleted stem cell transplant. The receptor set was obtained from a female patient aged 2 to 10 who had a stem cell transplant for Fanconi anemia, so the T cells may come from the graft donor. The CDR3 runs from the conserved cysteine through the conserved F or W. The D gene is left open where the match is weak. Size values are once, few and many counts, or a class for expanded clones, and some rows have none.

TRBV5-1	TRBJ1-1	TRBD1	many	CASSRDSYTEAFF	TGCGCCAGCAGCCGGGACAGCTACACTGAAGCTTTCTTT
TRBV3-1	TRBJ1-6	-	-	CASSLPGTANSPLHF	TGTGCCAGCAGCCTTCCTGGGACCGCCAATTCACCCCTCCACTTT
TRBV4-2	TRBJ2-5	-	-	CASSQWGDIQETQYF	TGTGCCAGCAGCCAGTGGGGAGACATCCAAGAGACCCAGTACTTC
TRBV28	TRBJ1-5	-	many	CASSIITGTPSNQPQHF	TGTGCCAGCAGCATTATCACCGGGACACCGTCCAATCAGCCCCAGCATTTT
TRBV7-9	TRBJ1-1	-	-	CASSLVGVFDTEAFF	TGTGCCAGCAGCTTAGTCGGGGTGTTTGACACTGAAGCTTTCTTT
TRBV20-1	TRBJ1-2	-	many	CSARPTVNYGYTF	TGCAGTGCTAGACCCACGGTTAACTATGGCTACACCTTC
TRBV9	TRBJ2-5	TRBD2	many	CASSGEKGLARAETQYF	TGTGCCAGCAGCGGAGAGAAGGGACTAGCGAGGGCGGAGACCCAGTACTTC
TRBV12-3/TRBV12-4	TRBJ2-7	TRBD1	many	CASSRTGSSYEQYF	TGTGCCAGCAGCCGGACAGGGAGCTCCTACGAGCAGTACTTC
TRBV6-1	TRBJ2-3	-	-	CASRLTTTSDTQYF	TGTGCCAGCAGACTCACGACGACCTCAGATACGCAGTATTTT
TRBV7-3	TRBJ2-1	-	once	CASSLIRDNEQFF	TGTGCCAGCAGCTTAATCCGCGACAATGAGCAGTTCTTC
TRBV5-1	TRBJ2-5	TRBD1	few	CASSSTGKTLETQYF	TGCGCCAGCAGCTCGACAGGGAAGACTTTGGAGACCCAGTACTTC
TRBV20-1	TRBJ2-7	TRBD1	-	CSAPDRGAYEQYF	TGCAGTGCTCCGGACAGGGGGGCCTACGAGCAGTACTTC
TRBV10-3	TRBJ2-5	TRBD1	many	CAISVPGQGVETQYF	TGTGCCATCAGTGTCCCAGGACAGGGGGTAGAGACCCAGTACTTC
TRBV20-1	TRBJ2-2	-	many	CSARGPRRLNTGELFF	TGCAGTGCTAGAGGTCCGCGACGGCTGAACACCGGGGAGCTGTTTTTT
TRBV6-2/TRBV6-3	TRBJ1-2	-	few	CASSPSPAGYYGYTF	TGTGCCAGCAGTCCCTCCCCGGCTGGGTACTATGGCTACACCTTC
TRBV28	TRBJ1-5	-	few	CASSLGGGRDQPQHF	TGTGCCAGCAGTTTAGGGGGGGGCCGGGATCAGCCCCAGCATTTT
TRBV18	TRBJ1-2	-	-	CASSPLTVYGYTF	TGTGCCAGCTCACCACTGACAGTCTATGGCTACACCTTC
TRBV7-8	TRBJ2-4	-	many	CASSLVRGGNIQYF	TGTGCCAGCAGCTTAGTCAGGGGGGGAAACATTCAGTACTTC
TRBV5-1	TRBJ1-1	TRBD1	many	CASSVPGQSNTEAFF	TGCGCCAGCAGCGTTCCGGGACAGTCGAACACTGAAGCTTTCTTT
TRBV24-1	TRBJ1-1	-	many	CATSDSDRNTEAFF	TGTGCCACCAGTGACTCGGACAGGAACACTGAAGCTTTCTTT
TRBV3-1	TRBJ2-7	TRBD2	-	CASSQGSGTRPYEQYF	TGTGCCAGCAGCCAAGGGAGCGGGACTAGACCCTACGAGCAGTACTTC
TRBV6-1	TRBJ2-3	-	-	CAGGLSDTQYF	TGTGCCGGGGGCCTCTCAGATACGCAGTATTTT
TRBV3-1	TRBJ2-5	TRBD1	few	CASSPDRGLWETQYF	TGTGCCAGCAGCCCCGACAGGGGGCTGTGGGAGACCCAGTACTTC
TRBV12-3/TRBV12-4	TRBJ2-6	-	many	CASSFRVLDPPPISGANVLTF	TGTGCCAGCAGTTTCCGGGTCCTAGACCCGCCTCCGATCTCTGGGGCCAACGTCCTGACTTTC
TRBV7-8	TRBJ2-1	-	many	CASSLPPTGKDEQFF	TGTGCCAGCAGCTTACCGCCTACGGGAAAAGATGAGCAGTTCTTC
TRBV4-3	TRBJ2-7	-	many	CASSQDGSSSYEQYF	TGCGCCAGCAGCCAAGATGGGTCTTCCTCCTACGAGCAGTACTTC
TRBV7-2	TRBJ1-2	-	many	CASSLPWGTLSYGYTF	TGTGCCAGCAGCTTACCCTGGGGGACCCTCTCCTATGGCTACACCTTC
TRBV12-3/TRBV12-4	TRBJ2-1	TRBD1	many	CASSLQGVSYNEQFF	TGTGCCAGCAGCCTACAGGGGGTCTCCTACAATGAGCAGTTCTTC
TRBV7-3	TRBJ1-2	-	few	CASSSGPRGYGYTF	TGTGCCAGCAGCTCTGGCCCCCGGGGCTATGGCTACACCTTC
TRBV5-4	TRBJ2-3	TRBD2	-	CASSPQREGLDTQYF	TGTGCCAGCAGCCCGCAGCGGGAGGGCCTGGATACGCAGTATTTT
TRBV5-6	TRBJ2-3	-	many	CASSLLTGTDTQYF	TGTGCCAGCAGCCTACTGACAGGCACAGATACGCAGTATTTT
TRBV7-6	TRBJ2-7	TRBD1	-	CASSLMGQGAYEQYF	TGTGCCAGCAGCTTAATGGGACAGGGGGCTTACGAGCAGTACTTC
TRBV29-1	TRBJ2-3	TRBD2	many	CSVGSSGGSTQYF	TGCAGCGTTGGCTCTAGCGGGGGTAGTACGCAGTATTTT
TRBV2	TRBJ1-6	-	few	CASSVGSTSYNSPLHF	TGTGCCAGCAGTGTGGGCAGCACGTCCTATAATTCACCCCTCCACTTT
TRBV27	TRBJ1-5	-	-	CASSLGGRGRQPQHF	TGTGCCAGCAGTTTAGGTGGGAGGGGACGGCAGCCCCAGCATTTT
TRBV20-1	TRBJ1-2	TRBD1	-	CSASAPITDRGNYGYTF	TGCAGTGCTAGTGCTCCCATAACCGACAGGGGGAACTATGGCTACACCTTC
TRBV5-1	TRBJ2-4	-	many	CASSIWGLGDIQYF	TGCGCCAGCTCTATCTGGGGATTAGGGGACATTCAGTACTTC
TRBV5-1	TRBJ1-1	-	many	CASSFSGFTEAFF	TGCGCCAGCAGTTTCTCCGGTTTCACTGAAGCTTTCTTT
TRBV20-1	TRBJ2-7	TRBD2	-	CSANYRGGYEQYF	TGCAGTGCTAACTACCGGGGGGGATACGAGCAGTACTTC
TRBV11-2	TRBJ2-7	TRBD1	-	CASSRDRGSYEQYF	TGTGCCAGCAGCCGAGACAGGGGAAGCTACGAGCAGTACTTC
TRBV13	TRBJ1-2	-	many	CASSSRDNYGYTF	TGTGCCAGCAGCTCCAGGGATAACTATGGCTACACCTTC
TRBV6-4	TRBJ2-3	TRBD2	many	CASSDRTAGGPDTQYF	TGTGCCAGCAGTGACCGTACAGCGGGGGGGCCAGATACGCAGTATTTT
TRBV2	TRBJ2-4	-	many	CASRGVAKNIQYF	TGTGCCAGCCGCGGGGTCGCCAAAAACATTCAGTACTTC
TRBV30	TRBJ1-1	-	few	CAWSAGLEGNTEAFF	TGTGCCTGGAGTGCGGGACTCGAGGGGAACACTGAAGCTTTCTTT
TRBV29-1	TRBJ1-1	-	many	CSAGEGGEAFF	TGCAGCGCCGGGGAGGGTGGTGAAGCTTTCTTT
TRBV13	TRBJ1-1	-	many	CASSLARYEAFF	TGTGCCAGCAGCTTAGCCAGATATGAAGCTTTCTTT
TRBV27	TRBJ2-2	TRBD1	many	CASSSLQGAGSTGELFF	TGTGCCAGCAGTTCTTTACAGGGGGCGGGCAGCACCGGGGAGCTGTTTTTT
TRBV6-5	TRBJ2-3	-	many	CASSYSSLATDTQYF	TGTGCCAGCAGTTACTCTTCCCTAGCCACAGATACGCAGTATTTT
TRBV5-1	TRBJ2-2	TRBD2	many	CASSPRAPGLAGTGELFF	TGCGCCAGCAGCCCGAGAGCCCCGGGACTAGCGGGAACCGGGGAGCTGTTTTTT
TRBV3-1	TRBJ1-1	-	few	CASSQDLLNTEAFF	TGTGCCAGCAGCCAAGATTTGCTGAACACTGAAGCTTTCTTT
TRBV18	TRBJ2-2	-	-	CASSRGHSNTGELFF	TGTGCCAGCTCACGGGGACATTCGAACACCGGGGAGCTGTTTTTT
TRBV4-2	TRBJ2-7	TRBD1	many	CASSQPDRAYEQYF	TGTGCCAGCAGCCAACCGGACAGGGCCTACGAGCAGTACTTC
TRBV5-1	TRBJ1-1	-	few	CASSSSVQVNTEAFF	TGCGCCAGCAGCTCTTCGGTGCAGGTTAACACTGAAGCTTTCTTT
TRBV5-1	TRBJ2-3	TRBD2	many	CASHSGTTSQKDTQYF	TGCGCCAGCCACTCCGGGACTACCTCCCAGAAGGATACGCAGTATTTT
TRBV5-5	TRBJ2-3	TRBD2	-	CASSLLGLEGADTQYF	TGTGCCAGCAGCCTGCTTGGACTAGAAGGGGCAGATACGCAGTATTTT
TRBV5-4	TRBJ1-1	-	many	CASSLGVSFEAFF	TGTGCCAGCAGCTTGGGGGTCAGCTTTGAAGCTTTCTTT
TRBV4-2	TRBJ2-4	-	many	CASSQDLTSKNIQYF	TGTGCCAGCAGCCAAGATCTGACGTCCAAAAACATTCAGTACTTC